The next 23 T cell receptor beta chains were all read from a single sample in a study of cytomegalovirus exposure and HLA in healthy donors listed by TCRdb under 2017. Receptor libraries were prepared by the immunoSEQ multiplex PCR assay. A mixture of 60 forward primers for TCR Vbeta segments and 13 reverse primers for TCR Jbeta segments was used in the multiplex PCR. Not all clones reach the TCRdb copy of this immuneACCESS table, which keeps in-frame sequences only. Checked studies attribute under half of the gap to unresolved V genes and leave the rest unexplained. The sample table lists under 150,000 clones, 65% to 85% of them with a count of one. The ten largest clones capture approximately 1.6% of the sample. Sequencing used PBMCs. The origin of the receptors is a woman in her late teens or twenties in good health and CMV-seronegative.

The J gene is TRBJ1-2, the V gene TRBV30; no clear D. Germline CDR1 is GTSNPN and CDR2 is SVGIG (reference sequence). The CDR3 totals 14 residues. V lost 5 bases to trimming and J lost 5 bases, with 18 bases between them. In DNA, the CDR3 is TGTGCCTGGGCCCCCTCGACACCTGGGTATGGCTACACCTTC. Its protein is CAWAPSTPGYGYTF.

This chain links TRBV28 with TRBJ2-7, with TRBD2 as a possible D gene (5 bases). This CDR3 is 13 amino acids long. Germline assignment: CDR1 MDHEN and CDR2 SYDVKM. The V end was cut by 2 bases, the J end by 7 bases, with 12 bases between. CDR3 nucleotides: TGTGCCAGCAGTTTACGGACCCCGGGGGAGCAGTACTTC. The encoded protein is CASSLRTPGEQYF.

CDR3 loop: CASSLGGQNEQFF. CDR3 in DNA: TGTGCCAGCAGCTTGGGGGGTCAAAATGAGCAGTTCTTC. The rearrangement uses TRBV11-2 and TRBJ2-1; a possible D gene is TRBD2 (6 bases). The CDR3 is 13 amino acids. Germline CDR1 SGHAT, CDR2 FQNNGV. V shed 3 bases and J shed 7 bases, with 10 bases lying between them.

The chain joins TRBV2 to TRBJ2-5, with 8 bases that match TRBD1. CDR1 and CDR2 (germline): SNHLY, FYNNEI. Trimming removed 3 bases from V and 2 bases from J; junction bases left unmatched: 5. The CDR3 is made up of 15 amino acids. The CDR3: CASSDQGQEQETQYF. The CDR3 nucleotides read TGTGCCAGCAGTGATCAGGGACAGGAGCAAGAGACCCAGTACTTC.

The rearrangement links TRBV4-2 to TRBJ2-3, with 8 nucleotides matching TRBD2. The germline CDR1 and CDR2 sequences are LGHNA and YNFKEQ. The length of the CDR3 is 16 residues. V shed 0 bases and J 7 bases; nucleotides not matched to a gene: 9. Here the CDR3 reads CASSQDRREGRNTQYF. The CDR3 nucleotides are TGTGCCAGCAGCCAAGATCGACGGGAGGGCCGGAATACGCAGTATTTT.

This chain uses TRBV6-5 with TRBJ1-6, with D hard to call. V was cut by 5 bases and J by 4 bases, with 3 bases left in between. There are 12 residues in the CDR3. Germline-derived CDR1 and CDR2 are MNHEY and SVGAGI. The DNA for the CDR3 is TGTGCCAGCAGTCTTTATAATTCACCCCTCCACTTT. It specifies CASSLYNSPLHF.

V gene TRBV28 combines with J gene TRBJ2-7; D is ambiguous. The CDR3 totals 12 residues. Germline V gene lookup returns CDR1 MDHEN and CDR2 SYDVKM. Trimming took 8 bases from V and 6 from J, leaving 14 bases between them. CDR3 nucleotides: TGTGCCAGCGCCACTCGAGTTTCCGAGCAGTACTTC. This translates into CASATRVSEQYF. Full variable domain (outside the CDR3, taken from reference TRBV28 and TRBJ2-7): DVKVTQSSRYLVKRTGEKVFLECVQDMDHENMFWYRQDPGLGLRLIYFSYDVKMKEKGDIPEGYSVSREKKERFSLILESASTNQTSMYLCASATRVSEQYFGPGTRLTVT.

This clone showed up just once. Germline and junction disagree at one end, which may indicate a read error. The V gene is TRBV10-3, the J gene TRBJ1-3; D possibly corresponds to TRBD1 (6 bases). Germline V gives CDR1 ENHRY, CDR2 SYGVKD. CDR3 length: 16 amino acids. The CDR3, as DNA: TGTGCCATCAGTGGGGCGACAGGAGCTTCTGGAAACGCCATATATTTT. Translating it yields CAISGATGASGNAIYF.

V gene TRBV28 combines with J gene TRBJ1-1; D remains ambiguous. Looked up from germline, CDR1 is MDHEN and CDR2 is SYDVKM. Trimming took 7 bases from V and 6 from J, leaving 15 bases between them. CDR3 size: 13 residues. The CDR3 is CASTGGPVPEAFF. Written as DNA, the CDR3 is TGTGCCAGCACGGGAGGGCCGGTTCCTGAAGCTTTCTTT.

This clone was detected a few times. The chain recombines TRBV10-3 with TRBJ2-5; 8 bases match TRBD2. This CDR3 is 13 amino acids long. Losses at the gene ends were 4 bases for V and 5 bases for J; bases not matched to a gene: 3. CDR1 and CDR2 (germline): ENHRY, SYGVKD. This CDR3 is CAISAREGETQYF. DNA for the CDR3: TGTGCCATCAGTGCCCGGGAGGGGGAGACCCAGTACTTC.

The chain joins TRBV6-8 to TRBJ1-5; D is unclear. Germline CDR1 reads MNHGY; CDR2 reads SAAAGT. The germline V and J ends were trimmed by 7 bases and 7 bases, with 11 bases remaining between them. The CDR3 loop spans 12 amino acids. CDR3 sequence reads: CASNVVRQPQHF. The DNA of the CDR3 is TGTGCCAGCAACGTGGTGAGGCAGCCCCAGCATTTT.

This clone was observed a few times. The gene calls are TRBV30 and TRBJ2-7; D possibly corresponds to TRBD2 (5 bases). The germline V gene has CDR1 GTSNPN and CDR2 SVGIG (reference sequence). V lost 7 bases and J 2 bases, leaving 15 bases between the germline ends. The CDR3 sequence is 13 residues long. The CDR3 loop reads CASRTPRAYEQYF. For the CDR3, the DNA is TGTGCCTCTAGGACCCCGCGGGCCTACGAGCAGTACTTC.

This chain links TRBV5-6 with TRBJ2-3, with TRBD1 matching over 9 bases. The V gene end was trimmed by 9 bases and the J gene end by 4 bases; junction bases not matched to a gene: 9. Looked up from germline, CDR1 is SGHDT and CDR2 is YYEEEE. The length of the CDR3 is 14 residues. Here the CDR3 reads CATKQGAKSDTQYF. In DNA form, the CDR3 reads TGTGCCACCAAACAGGGGGCGAAGTCAGATACGCAGTATTTT.

The CDR3 DNA sequence: TGTGCCAGCGGGGGACTAGGAAATACCGGGGAGCTGTTTTTT. This translates into CASGGLGNTGELFF. The chain employs TRBV19 and TRBJ2-2, with 8 bases aligning to TRBD2. Losses at the gene ends were 9 bases for V and 5 bases for J; bases not matched to a gene: 8. Germline CDR1 and CDR2: LNHDA and SQIVND (reference sequence). This CDR3 has 14 amino acids.

J is TRBJ1-1 and V is TRBV5-1, with TRBD1 as a possible D gene (6 bases). This CDR3 contains 14 residues. Trimming stripped 0 bases from V and 4 bases from J, with 10 bases between. Germline CDR1 SGHRS, CDR2 YFSETQ. The CDR3 DNA is TGCGCCAGCAGCTTGGCCGAAGGGGGCACTGAAGCTTTCTTT. It yields the protein CASSLAEGGTEAFF.

As DNA, the CDR3 is TGTGCCAGCAGTTCGCCGGGACAGGGCCTCTACGAGCAGTACTTC. The encoded protein is CASSSPGQGLYEQYF. The chain combines TRBV7-9 with TRBJ2-7; TRBD1 aligns across 9 bases. V gave up 6 bases and J gave up 3 bases; unmatched junction bases: 9. The germline gives CDR1 SEHNR, CDR2 FQNEAQ (reference sequence). This CDR3 is 15 amino acids long.

The chain couples TRBV7-8 to TRBJ2-7; the D is unclear. V was clipped by 6 bases and J by 9 bases, with 21 bases between them. CDR1 SGHVS and CDR2 FQNEAQ come from the germline V gene. The CDR3 covers 14 residues. The CDR3, as DNA: TGTGCCAGCAGGCGCCCCCCCCAACCCGCTGGGCAGTACTTC. Translated, it gives CASRRPPQPAGQYF.

This rearrangement joins TRBV7-9 to TRBJ2-7; D is perhaps TRBD1 (5 bases). V shed 0 bases and J shed 6 bases, with 9 bases lying between them. Germline CDR1 and CDR2: SEHNR and FQNEAQ (reference sequence). The CDR3 covers 13 residues. CDR3: CASSLAQGREQYF. CDR3 sequence (DNA): TGTGCCAGCAGCTTAGCTCAGGGCCGCGAGCAGTACTTC.

This clone was recorded only once. V and J are TRBV13 and TRBJ1-1; 7 positions match TRBD1. The germline CDR1 and CDR2 sequences are PRHDT and FYEKMQ (reference sequence). The CDR3 length is 16 residues. With V trimmed by 5 bases and J by 2 bases, 11 bases remained unmatched. For the CDR3, the DNA is TGTGCCAGCAGCCCTTGGGGGACAGATTCTAACACTGAAGCTTTCTTT. Its protein product is CASSPWGTDSNTEAFF.

V is TRBV6-1 and J is TRBJ2-4, with D perhaps TRBD2 (6 bases). V was clipped by 2 bases and J by 1 base, with 12 bases between them. Germline V gene data show CDR1 as MNHNS and CDR2 as SASEGT. CDR3 length equals 16 residues. For the CDR3, the DNA is TGTGCCAGCAGTGAAAGCGGGTTGAAGGCCAAAAACATTCAGTACTTC. Translating it yields CASSESGLKAKNIQYF.

J is TRBJ2-1 and V is TRBV7-2; 8 bases match TRBD2. Germline V gives CDR1 SGHTA, CDR2 FQGNSA. CDR3 length: 14 amino acids. The V and J ends lost 3 bases and 5 bases, in that order; junction bases with no gene match: 3. For the CDR3, the DNA is TGTGCCAGCAGCTTCACTAGCGGAAACAATGAGCAGTTCTTC. Its translation: CASSFTSGNNEQFF.

This chain joins TRBV19 and TRBJ2-3, with TRBD2 matching 8 bases. V lost 3 bases and J lost 2; bases outside the gene matches: 7. There are 16 residues in the CDR3. From germline, CDR1 is LNHDA and CDR2 SQIVND (reference sequence). This chain's CDR3 is CASSMSGGVLTDTQYF. Written as DNA, the CDR3 is TGTGCCAGTAGTATGAGCGGGGGTGTACTCACAGATACGCAGTATTTT.

The genes are TRBV7-7 and TRBJ2-3; maybe TRBD1 (6 bases). Germline V gives CDR1 SSHAT, CDR2 FNYEAQ (reference sequence). Trimming took 3 bases from V and 1 from J, leaving 8 bases between them. This CDR3 is built from 14 residues. CDR3 DNA sequence: TGTGCCAGCAGCTTGGGGGCCCGCACAGATACGCAGTATTTT. This codes for CASSLGARTDTQYF. Full variable domain (rest looked up from reference TRBV7-7 and TRBJ2-3): GAGVSQSPRYKVTKRGQDVTLRCDPISSHATLYWYQQALGQGPEFLTYFNYEAQPDKSGLPSDRFSAERPEGSISTLTIQRTEQRDSAMYRCASSLGARTDTQYFGPGTRLTVL.